One and the same sample provided the 10 T cell receptor beta chains below, sequenced in a study of blood T cell repertoires in COVID-19. Assay: immunoSEQ multiplex PCR; the TCRdb copy retains only in-frame clones and omits some. The sample lists 200,000 to 300,000 clones, roughly 86% occurring once. The sequenced material came from peripheral blood. These receptors were taken from a woman in her seventies with active or convalescent COVID-19.

The genes are TRBV6-2 or TRBV6-3 and TRBJ1-1, with D tentatively TRBD1 (6 bases). The CDR3 extends over 13 amino acids. Germline values: CDR1 MNHEY, CDR2 SVGEGT. Trimming cost V 6 bases and J 1 base, with 9 bases left between them. CDR3 DNA: TGTGCCAGCAGCGGACAGTCGAACACTGAAGCTTTCTTT. Amino acid sequence: CASSGQSNTEAFF.

This clone has a handful of counts. The rearrangement links TRBV24-1 to TRBJ2-4; TRBD1 might be the D (6 bases). Germline V gives CDR1 KGHDR, CDR2 SFDVKD. The CDR3 is 16 residues long. Between the trimmed V and J ends, which lost 3 bases and 3 bases, there was a span of 14 bases. The CDR3 region has the DNA TGTGCCACCAGTGATCCAACAACAGGGAACAAAAACATTCAGTACTTC. Amino acids: CATSDPTTGNKNIQYF.

This clone was seen once. The chain has TRBV6-5 and TRBJ1-2, with no clear D. V was trimmed by 4 bases and J by 2 bases, leaving 11 bases between them. This CDR3 has 14 amino acids. CDR1 and CDR2 (germline): MNHEY, SVGAGI. In DNA form, the CDR3 reads TGTGCCAGCAGTTTAGAGGTGGTCAACTATGGCTACACCTTC. It codes for CASSLEVVNYGYTF.

The chain has TRBV2 and TRBJ2-1; 8 nucleotides match TRBD1. After removal of 5 bases from V and 9 bases from J, the junction contained 18 bases not matched to a gene. Germline loops: CDR1 SNHLY, CDR2 FYNNEI. CDR3 length: 17 residues. Here the CDR3 reads CASSPDRAGTGGVEQFF. CDR3 DNA sequence: TGTGCCAGCAGTCCGGACAGGGCGGGCACCGGCGGGGTTGAGCAGTTCTTC.

The J gene is TRBJ2-3, the V gene TRBV9, with TRBD2 as a possible D gene (7 bases). The CDR3 is made up of 16 amino acids. The germline CDR1 and CDR2 sequences are SGDLS and YYNGEE. V lost 0 bases to trimming and J lost 6 bases, with 17 bases between them. CDR3 DNA sequence: TGTGCCAGCAGCGTAGAATGGGCAGGGAGGGGGGATACGCAGTATTTT. Translated, it gives CASSVEWAGRGDTQYF.

The V call is TRBV2, the J call TRBJ2-2, with D perhaps matching TRBD2 (6 bases). CDR1 is SNHLY and CDR2 is FYNNEI in the germline V gene. The CDR3 consists of 18 residues. The ends were cut back, 2 bases at V and 0 bases at J, with 16 bases in the middle. The CDR3 DNA reads TGTGCCAGCAGTGAAACCGGCGCGGGGAGATCGAACACCGGGGAGCTGTTTTTT. It specifies CASSETGAGRSNTGELFF. Supplemented by reference TRBV2 and TRBJ2-2, the full variable domain reads EPEVTQTPSHQVTQMGQEVILRCVPISNHLYFYWYRQILGQKVEFLVSFYNNEISEKSEIFDDQFSVERPDGSNFTLKIRSTKLEDSAMYFCASSETGAGRSNTGELFFGEGSRLTVL.

The V gene is TRBV29-1, the J gene TRBJ1-2, with 8 bases lining up with TRBD1. The CDR3 contains 14 residues. Germline CDR1 SQVTM, CDR2 ANQGSEA. V lost 0 bases, J lost 4 bases, and 4 bases stayed unmatched. The CDR3 spells CSVEDWTGIYGYTF. The CDR3 DNA reads as TGCAGCGTTGAAGACTGGACAGGGATCTATGGCTACACCTTC.

This clone was counted a single time. The chain uses TRBV2 and TRBJ1-2; possibly TRBD1 for D (6 bases). This CDR3 region has 13 residues. Germline V gene lookup returns CDR1 SNHLY and CDR2 FYNNEI. Trimming took 4 bases from V and 8 from J, leaving 14 bases between them. The CDR3 loop is CASSGETGRGYTF. In nucleotides, the CDR3 is TGTGCCAGCAGTGGAGAAACAGGGCGCGGCTACACCTTC.

This clone was found a few times. This chain connects TRBV2 to TRBJ1-1; TRBD1 is a possible D gene (6 bases). Germline V gene sequence: CDR1 SNHLY, CDR2 FYNNEI. V gave up 5 bases and J gave up 3 bases, with 10 bases separating them. The CDR3 is 13 residues long. The CDR3 spells CASSSGTYTEAFF. The CDR3 DNA reads TGTGCCAGCAGTTCAGGGACATACACTGAAGCTTTCTTT.

The chain recombines TRBV7-2 with TRBJ2-3; D is ambiguous. The ends were cut back, 1 base at V and 6 bases at J, with 8 bases in the middle. The CDR3 consists of 13 residues. Germline V lookup: CDR1 SGHTA, CDR2 FQGNSA. The CDR3 DNA follows: TGTGCCAGCAGCTTAGAAATGAGGGATACGCAGTATTTT. It encodes CASSLEMRDTQYF. Complete variable domain (other parts from reference TRBV7-2 and TRBJ2-3): GAGVSQSPSNKVTEKGKDVELRCDPISGHTALYWYRQSLGQGLEFLIYFQGNSAPDKSGLPSDRFSAERTGGSVSTLTIQRTQQEDSAVYLCASSLEMRDTQYFGPGTRLTVL.